The sequence of this T cell receptor beta chain was determined in a study of identifying expanded T cells in peripheral blood. Regarding the study as a whole: Over around two and four weeks, about 17 and 20 clones changed, versus approximately 1.1 between replicates.

As to this clone: Its antigen is not identified.

The trim removed 0 bases at V and 6 bases at J, leaving 9 bases unmatched. The CDR3 runs 16 residues. Germline CDR1 and CDR2: SGHRS and YFSETQ. Assay used: immunoSEQ multiplex PCR; TCRdb lists only in-frame clones, some missing. The sample lists about 100,000 clones, roughly 89% occurring once. The chain carries TRBV5-1 and TRBJ2-5; 9 positions match TRBD2. The sequence came from a person between 18 and 75 years old in good health. Sequenced material: blood. The CDR3, as DNA: TGCGCCAGCAGCTTGGATGGGCGGGGGGGCCATCAGACCCAGTACTTC. Its protein is CASSLDGRGGHQTQYF.